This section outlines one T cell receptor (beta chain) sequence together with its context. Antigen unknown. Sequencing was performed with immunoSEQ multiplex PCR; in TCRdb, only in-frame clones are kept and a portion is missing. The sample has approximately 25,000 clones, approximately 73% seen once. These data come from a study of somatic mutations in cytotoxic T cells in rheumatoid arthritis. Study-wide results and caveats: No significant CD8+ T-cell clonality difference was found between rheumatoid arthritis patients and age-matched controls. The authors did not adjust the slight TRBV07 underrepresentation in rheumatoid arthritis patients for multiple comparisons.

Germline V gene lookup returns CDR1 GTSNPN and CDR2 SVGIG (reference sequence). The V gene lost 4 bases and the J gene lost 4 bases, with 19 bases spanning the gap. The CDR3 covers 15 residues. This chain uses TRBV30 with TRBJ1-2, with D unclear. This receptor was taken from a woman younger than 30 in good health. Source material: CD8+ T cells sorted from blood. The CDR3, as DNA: TGTGCCTGGAATACCCCTGGGAATAGAGGCTATGGCTACACCTTC. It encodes CAWNTPGNRGYGYTF.